Presented here are 26 T cell receptor beta chains from one specimen sequenced in a study of blood T cell repertoires in COVID-19. Some clones are missing from TCRdb's copy, which holds only in-frame ones; the method was immunoSEQ multiplex PCR. The table has hundreds of thousands of clones, around 89% seen once; the top ten hold around 1.3%. The material sequenced was peripheral blood. The receptors come from a middle-aged man with acute or convalescent COVID-19.

The CDR3 here is CASSLSFGSPLHF. CDR3 nucleotides: TGTGCCAGCAGCTTAAGTTTTGGCTCACCCCTCCACTTT. V is TRBV7-2 and J is TRBJ1-6; no clear D gene. Trimming removed 2 bases at V and 10 bases at J, with 9 bases between. CDR1 and CDR2 (germline): SGHTA, FQGNSA. The CDR3 spans 13 residues. The full variable domain, in which reference TRBV7-2 and TRBJ1-6 provide the parts outside the CDR3, is GAGVSQSPSNKVTEKGKDVELRCDPISGHTALYWYRQSLGQGLEFLIYFQGNSAPDKSGLPSDRFSAERTGGSVSTLTIQRTQQEDSAVYLCASSLSFGSPLHFGNGTRLTVT.

The chain uses TRBV18 and TRBJ1-5; D is uncertain. V lost 3 bases to trimming and J lost 3 bases, with 9 bases between them. CDR1 is KGHSH and CDR2 is LQKENI in the germline V gene. This CDR3 region has 14 residues. As DNA, the CDR3 is TGTGCCAGCTCACCTGGCAGTCTCAATCAGCCCCAGCATTTT. Translating gives CASSPGSLNQPQHF.

DNA for the CDR3: TGTGCCAGCAGTTTCGATCAGCCCCAGCATTTT. It yields the protein CASSFDQPQHF. The chain employs TRBV28 and TRBJ1-5; no clear D. This CDR3 spans 11 amino acids. Per the germline V gene, CDR1 is MDHEN and CDR2 is SYDVKM. Trimming cost V 3 bases and J 5 bases, with 2 bases left between them.

The chain combines TRBV9 with TRBJ1-1; TRBD1 matches 7 bases. The CDR3 consists of 15 residues. Germline lookup yields CDR1 SGDLS and CDR2 YYNGEE. The junction had 7 bases not matched to a gene; V was cut back by 4 bases and J by 1 base. The CDR3 nucleotides are TGTGCCAGCAGCACTCGACAGGGAAGGAACACTGAAGCTTTCTTT. As protein: CASSTRQGRNTEAFF.

This rearrangement joins TRBV2 to TRBJ1-2; the D gene is possibly TRBD1 (6 bases). V was clipped by 8 bases and J by 6 bases, with 16 bases between them. Germline V lookup: CDR1 SNHLY, CDR2 FYNNEI. The CDR3 is 13 residues long. CDR3 amino acids: CASWGGAEHGYTF. CDR3 nucleotide sequence: TGTGCCAGCTGGGGGGGGGCAGAGCATGGCTACACCTTC.

The V gene is TRBV10-3, the J gene TRBJ2-7, with TRBD2 identical over 7 bases. V shed 7 bases and J 2 bases; nucleotides not matched to a gene: 8. CDR1 ENHRY and CDR2 SYGVKD come from the germline V gene. CDR3 length: 14 residues. CDR3 nucleotides: TGTGCCATCACCGATCCGGGAGGAACCTACGAGCAGTACTTC. Translation: CAITDPGGTYEQYF.

The chain combines TRBV27 with TRBJ1-5; tentative D call: TRBD1 (6 bases). V was cut by 6 bases and J by 0 bases, with 24 bases left in between. In germline, CDR1 is MNHEY, CDR2 SMNVEV (reference sequence). CDR3 length: 19 residues. The CDR3: CASSPRTVVFQNSNQPQHF. CDR3 nucleotides: TGTGCCAGCAGCCCTAGGACAGTCGTATTCCAAAATAGCAATCAGCCCCAGCATTTT.

V gene TRBV9 combines with J gene TRBJ2-1, with 10 bases aligning to TRBD1. The CDR3 spans 15 residues. Germline loops: CDR1 SGDLS, CDR2 YYNGEE. The V gene end was trimmed by 3 bases and the J gene end by 8 bases; junction bases not matched to a gene: 8. This CDR3 reads CASSGTGQGWDEQFF. In DNA, the CDR3 is TGTGCCAGCAGCGGTACGGGACAGGGGTGGGATGAGCAGTTCTTC.

The table lists this clone with a few counts. The chain employs TRBV28 and TRBJ2-6; 7 positions agree with TRBD1. In germline, CDR1 is MDHEN, CDR2 SYDVKM. The CDR3 extends over 16 amino acids. V trimming: 6 bases; J trimming: 4 bases; junction bases outside the gene matches: 9. The CDR3 here is CASSRQGMSGANVLTF. CDR3 sequence (DNA): TGTGCCAGCAGCAGACAGGGTATGTCCGGGGCCAACGTCCTGACTTTC.

This chain joins TRBV14 and TRBJ1-1, with 7 positions matching TRBD1. Germline CDR1 is SGHDN and CDR2 is FVKESK. V dropped 5 bases and J dropped 3; count of bases not matched to a gene: 9. This CDR3 comprises 15 residues. CDR3 DNA sequence: TGTGCCAGCAGCGGACGGACAGGCGGGGACACTGAAGCTTTCTTT. Encoded protein: CASSGRTGGDTEAFF. The complete variable domain, with remaining parts taken from reference TRBV14 and TRBJ1-1, reads EAGVTQFPSHSVIEKGQTVTLRCDPISGHDNLYWYRRVMGKEIKFLLHFVKESKQDESGMPNNRFLAERTGGTYSTLKVQPAELEDSGVYFCASSGRTGGDTEAFFGQGTRLTVV.

This sequence joins TRBV5-1 and TRBJ1-2, with TRBD1 as a possible D gene (6 bases). Germline V gene sequence: CDR1 SGHRS, CDR2 YFSETQ. The CDR3 runs to 15 residues. V was cut by 2 bases and J by 0 bases, with 11 bases left in between. The CDR3 coding sequence is TGCGCCAGCAGCTTCCGGGACACTTCTAACTATGGCTACACCTTC. Amino acids: CASSFRDTSNYGYTF.

The V call is TRBV24-1, the J call TRBJ1-5; TRBD1 matches 9 bases. Trimming at V came to 6 bases and at J to 6 bases, leaving 5 bases not matched to a gene. The germline V gene encodes CDR1 KGHDR and CDR2 SFDVKD. This CDR3 contains 14 residues. CDR3 loop: CATSQGTGSQPQHF. CDR3 in DNA: TGTGCCACCAGTCAAGGGACAGGGAGTCAGCCCCAGCATTTT.

This chain links TRBV28 with TRBJ1-4; D is undetermined. Germline CDR1 reads MDHEN; CDR2 reads SYDVKM. Trimming took off 2 bases at V and 5 bases at J, with 9 bases between the two ends. This CDR3 is 14 amino acids long. The CDR3 here is CASSLAPANEKLFF. For the CDR3, the DNA is TGTGCCAGCAGTTTAGCCCCCGCGAATGAAAAACTGTTTTTT.

V is TRBV30 and J is TRBJ1-5; D is unclear. In germline, CDR1 is GTSNPN, CDR2 SVGIG (reference sequence). This CDR3 region has 17 residues. V lost 4 bases to trimming and J lost 2 bases, with 21 bases between them. The CDR3 DNA reads as TGTGCCTGGATATGGTATCGAGTACTTTTGGGCAATCAGCCCCAGCATTTT. Its translation is CAWIWYRVLLGNQPQHF.

CDR3: CASSPSGGETQYF. DNA of the CDR3: TGTGCCAGCAGTCCAAGCGGGGGAGAGACCCAGTACTTC. This rearrangement joins TRBV6-2 or TRBV6-3 to TRBJ2-5; TRBD2 agrees at 8 bases. Germline V CDR1 and CDR2: MNHEY, SVGEGT. This CDR3 comprises 13 residues. J was trimmed by 4 bases and V by 5 bases; bases with no gene match: 3.

This chain links TRBV29-1 with TRBJ2-1; 10 positions agree with TRBD2. The V gene end was trimmed by 6 bases and the J gene end by 9 bases; junction bases not matched to a gene: 5. The CDR3 contains 12 residues. Germline V gene sequence: CDR1 SQVTM, CDR2 ANQGSEA. The CDR3 region is CSVTSGEREQFF. The CDR3 nucleotides read TGCAGCGTCACTAGCGGGGAGCGTGAGCAGTTCTTC.

The chain has TRBV7-8 and TRBJ1-1; D perhaps matches TRBD1 (6 bases). This CDR3 is 16 amino acids long. Trimming removed 2 bases at V and 1 base at J, with 14 bases between. Germline lookup yields CDR1 SGHVS and CDR2 FQNEAQ. CDR3 in amino acids: CASSLLGGDSNTEAFF. The CDR3 DNA is TGTGCCAGCAGCTTACTAGGGGGGGATTCGAACACTGAAGCTTTCTTT.

Only a few counts were recorded for this clone. The V gene is TRBV6-6, the J gene TRBJ2-5; 9 bases align to TRBD2. Germline trimming cut 5 bases from V and 2 bases from J; bases unmatched to any gene: 6. In germline, CDR1 is MNHNY, CDR2 SVGAGI (reference sequence). This CDR3 region has 15 residues. The CDR3 region has the DNA TGTGCCAGCAGTCGACTAGCGGCCCTGCAAGAGACCCAGTACTTC. Encoded protein: CASSRLAALQETQYF.

As concerns this clone: Other nucleotide sequences in the sample specify the same CDR3. The genes are TRBV28 and TRBJ2-5, with TRBD2 matching 8 bases. J lost 4 bases, V lost 2 bases, and 3 bases had no gene match. Germline CDR1 reads MDHEN; CDR2 reads SYDVKM. The CDR3 length is 14 residues. The CDR3 loop reads CASSLAGGGETQYF. The CDR3 coding sequence is TGTGCCAGCAGTTTAGCGGGGGGCGGAGAGACCCAGTACTTC.

This clone was seen just once. J is TRBJ1-3 and V is TRBV5-1; a weak D match, TRBD1 (5 bases). Germline V gene data show CDR1 as SGHRS and CDR2 as YFSETQ. This CDR3 region has 15 residues. With 4 bases removed from V and 0 bases from J, the gap between germline ends came to 11 bases. CDR3 amino acids: CASSQAGGSGNTIYF. The CDR3 DNA follows: TGCGCCAGCAGCCAAGCCGGGGGCTCTGGAAACACCATATATTTT.

The chain is built from TRBV27 and TRBJ1-1, with D perhaps TRBD1 (5 bases). This CDR3 has 14 amino acids. Germline V gene lookup returns CDR1 MNHEY and CDR2 SMNVEV (reference sequence). V lost 3 bases and J lost 4, with 12 bases in between. In DNA, the CDR3 is TGTGCCAGCAGTTTGGCGCAGGGCGGCACTGAAGCTTTCTTT. Protein product: CASSLAQGGTEAFF.

V usage is TRBV4-3 and J usage is TRBJ2-7; perhaps TRBD2 as D (6 bases). Per the germline V gene, CDR1 is LGHNA and CDR2 is YSLEER. V lost 3 bases and J lost 0, with 12 bases in between. The CDR3 runs to 15 residues. DNA for the CDR3: TGCGCCAGCAGCCAGCAGTCCGGGAGCTCCTACGAGCAGTACTTC. Its protein is CASSQQSGSSYEQYF.

The chain couples TRBV7-9 to TRBJ1-6; D gene uncertain. The CDR3 is 12 amino acids. From germline, CDR1 is SEHNR and CDR2 FQNEAQ (reference sequence). Trimming removed 5 bases at V and 6 bases at J, with 5 bases between. DNA of the CDR3: TGTGCCAGCAGCCCTGTTAATTCACCCCTCCACTTT. It codes for CASSPVNSPLHF.

This clone has only one observation. The V gene is TRBV6-2 or TRBV6-3, the J gene TRBJ1-1; D is perhaps TRBD1 (6 bases). Germline assignment: CDR1 MNHEY and CDR2 SVGEGT. The CDR3 is 15 residues long. Trimming pared 2 bases from V and 1 base from J, leaving 11 bases between. The chain's CDR3 is CASSYGWGRNTEAFF. The CDR3 DNA reads as TGTGCCAGCAGTTACGGCTGGGGGCGGAACACTGAAGCTTTCTTT.

The J gene is TRBJ2-2, the V gene TRBV28; TRBD1 might be the D (5 bases). This CDR3 has 16 residues. V was shortened by 2 bases and J by 5 bases, with 15 bases between the two germline ends. Germline V lookup: CDR1 MDHEN, CDR2 SYDVKM. The CDR3 spells CASSLTQVLRTGELFF. Written as DNA, the CDR3 is TGTGCCAGCAGTTTAACACAGGTGTTAAGAACCGGGGAGCTGTTTTTT.

The gene calls are TRBV28 and TRBJ1-3, with unresolved D. The CDR3 covers 14 residues. CDR1 MDHEN and CDR2 SYDVKM come from the germline V gene. V gave up 5 bases and J gave up 0 bases, with 8 bases separating them. CDR3 amino acids: CASSVTFSGNTIYF. The CDR3 DNA sequence: TGTGCCAGCAGTGTGACATTCTCTGGAAACACCATATATTTT.